One T cell receptor beta chain is described in this entry. Its antigen is unidentified. Constant-segment primers were used for 5'RACE, and the resulting TCR alpha and TCR beta cDNA libraries carried sample barcodes and UMIs. TCRdb independently ran MiXCR on the 5' RACE reads; one entry per CDR3 protein. The table lists tens of thousands of distinct CDR3 sequences, roughly a sixth of them singletons. This sample was included in a study of T-cell memory formation after mild COVID-19. The V gene end was trimmed by 0 bases and the J gene end by 3 bases; junction bases not matched to a gene: 4. CDR1 and CDR2 (germline): SGDLS, YYNGEE. CDR3 length: 16 residues. Study-level results: Second-wave clones reaching peak frequency on day 37 lacked confirmed SARS-CoV-2 specificity. Cross-reactive memory seemingly joined, as some responding clones were found in pre-infection memory. Balance between CD4 and CD8 was seen in clones contracting day 15 to 85, and a CD4+ lean was seen in later expanders.

The sequenced material came from PBMCs or a T cell subset sorted from them (not recorded which). This TCR derives from an adult woman who had mild COVID-19 (a few samples of this study predate the infection). Cell type and time point are not known. The chain carries TRBV9 and TRBJ2-1; 9 positions match TRBD2. CDR3 residues: CASSVDGTSNYNEQFF. The CDR3 coding sequence is TGTGCCAGCAGCGTAGATGGGACTAGCAACTACAATGAGCAGTTCTTC.